Following are 11 T cell receptor beta chains from one sample sequenced in a study of T cells in Graves' hyperthyroidism and ophthalmopathy. RNA transcripts were the template for amplifying TCR beta CDR3 regions. First-round RT-PCR targeting the TCR CDR3 was performed with the HTBI primer set. MiXCR, run by TCRdb on the multiplex PCR reads, gives a single entry per CDR3 protein. The table includes 300,000 to 400,000 distinct CDR3 sequences, more than 11% detected once. Sequencing used blood. Receptors were obtained from a woman in her sixties or seventies with Graves' hyperthyroidism.

Concerning this clonotype: This may come from a read error, since a much larger clone is one base off. Here the CDR3 omits its conserved ending phenylalanine or tryptophan, so a read error is the likely source. This chain uses TRBV5-1 with TRBJ2-6, with D perhaps matching TRBD1 (5 bases). Trimming cost V 0 bases and J 4 bases, with 8 bases left between them. The CDR3 runs to 15 residues. CDR1 and CDR2 from the germline V gene are SGHRS and YFSETQ. CDR3 protein: CASSLVTAGANVLTL. The CDR3 DNA sequence: TGCGCCAGCAGCTTGGTGACAGCCGGGGCCAACGTCCTGACTCTC.

This clonotype was recorded a few times. The rearrangement links TRBV5-4 to TRBJ2-1; D not certain. CDR3 length: 15 amino acids. CDR1 is SGHNT and CDR2 is YYREEE in the germline V gene (reference sequence). Deletions cut 2 bases from V and 0 bases from J, with 9 bases between. The CDR3, as DNA: TGTGCCAGCAGCTTCTCCGTGAGCTCCTACAATGAGCAGTTCTTC. Its translation is CASSFSVSSYNEQFF.

This clonotype was observed at least ten times. This sequence joins TRBV20-1 and TRBJ2-7, with TRBD2 identical over 7 bases. V lost 3 bases, J lost 6 bases, and 14 bases stayed unmatched. Looked up from germline, CDR1 is DFQATT and CDR2 is SNEGSKA (reference sequence). The length of the CDR3 is 15 residues. For the CDR3, the DNA is TGCAGTGCTAGTTGGTTGGCGGGAGCGAGATCCGAGCAGTACTTC. Amino acid sequence: CSASWLAGARSEQYF.

The CDR3 sequence is CASSFITSGRRTGELFF. CDR3 nucleotide sequence: TGTGCCAGCAGCTTCATTACTAGCGGGAGAAGGACCGGGGAGCTGTTTTTT. This sequence joins TRBV7-9 and TRBJ2-2; 11 nucleotides match TRBD2. J gave up 5 bases and V 3 bases, and 8 bases lay outside the gene matches. CDR3 length: 17 amino acids. The germline V gene has CDR1 SEHNR and CDR2 FQNEAQ (reference sequence).

This clonotype was detected many times. V and J are TRBV20-1 and TRBJ2-1, with 9 bases lining up with TRBD2. The CDR3 spans 15 residues. J was trimmed by 7 bases and V by 4 bases; bases with no gene match: 11. In germline, CDR1 is DFQATT, CDR2 SNEGSKA (reference sequence). This CDR3 is CSAIWLAGGWNEQFF. The CDR3 bases are TGCAGTGCTATCTGGTTGGCGGGAGGGTGGAATGAGCAGTTCTTC.

A note on this clonotype: This may be a read error, as it is one base from a much larger clone. J is TRBJ2-7 and V is TRBV6-2 or TRBV6-3; TRBD1 is a possible D gene (6 bases). CDR1 MNHEY and CDR2 SVGEGT come from the germline V gene. Between the trimmed V and J ends, which lost 4 bases and 3 bases, there was a span of 19 bases. This CDR3 is 16 amino acids long. CDR3 sequence reads: CASSSTSGTRGYEQYF. The CDR3 DNA follows: TGTGCCAGCAGTTCTACCTCCGGGACAAGGGGCTACGAGCAGTACTTC.

This clonotype has at least ten counts. This rearrangement joins TRBV20-1 to TRBJ1-1; D not resolved. V dropped 1 base and J dropped 0 bases, with 9 bases sitting between them. The CDR3 contains 14 residues. Germline CDR1 reads DFQATT; CDR2 reads SNEGSKA (reference sequence). The CDR3 coding sequence is TGCAGTGCTAGAGTACTTGCTCTGAACACTGAAGCTTTCTTT. It codes for CSARVLALNTEAFF.

This clonotype came up a few times. The chain recombines TRBV6-1 with TRBJ1-1, with D perhaps matching TRBD1 (6 bases). The V end was cut by 3 bases, the J end by 10 bases, with 18 bases between. The CDR3 length is 14 residues. CDR1 is MNHNS, CDR2 SASEGT, per germline. CDR3 nucleotide sequence: TGTGCCAGCAGTGACCCGAGGGTTGGGGGCAGAGCTTTCTTT. Amino acid sequence: CASSDPRVGGRAFF.

The V call is TRBV27, the J call TRBJ2-7; possible D gene TRBD2, 6 bases. Germline loops: CDR1 MNHEY, CDR2 SMNVEV (reference sequence). The CDR3 is 12 residues long. Trimming cost V 5 bases and J 7 bases, with 12 bases left between them. The CDR3 sequence: CASSTGVQEQYF. The CDR3 nucleotides read TGTGCCAGCAGTACGGGGGTTCAAGAGCAGTACTTC.

The V and J genes are TRBV20-1 and TRBJ2-1, with 8 bases that match TRBD1. The trim removed 7 bases at V and 7 bases at J, leaving 9 bases unmatched. The CDR3 length is 13 residues. Germline assignment: CDR1 DFQATT and CDR2 SNEGSKA (reference sequence). The CDR3 sequence: CSGGDRLGNEQFF. The DNA of the CDR3 is TGCAGTGGAGGGGACAGGCTGGGAAATGAGCAGTTCTTC.

The genes are TRBV10-3 and TRBJ1-2; D unclear. Per the germline V gene, CDR1 is ENHRY and CDR2 is SYGVKD. The CDR3 covers 12 residues. Trimming cost V 2 bases and J 9 bases, with 10 bases left between them. The CDR3 here is CAISEGGVSYTF. The CDR3 DNA reads TGTGCCATCAGTGAGGGTGGCGTAAGCTACACCTTC.